The 23 T cell receptor beta chains below come from one sample, sequenced in a study of cytomegalovirus exposure and HLA in healthy donors (dated by TCRdb to 2017 to 2019). The library was prepared using the immunoSEQ multiplex PCR assay. A mixture of 60 forward primers for TCR Vbeta segments and 13 reverse primers for TCR Jbeta segments was used in the multiplex PCR. In its TCRdb copy, this immuneACCESS table keeps in-frame sequences only and misses some clones. Where compared with another copy, unresolved V genes explain less than half of these, and the others have no known cause. The sample profile shows approximately 140,000 clones; about four fifths of them were found once. In total, the top ten clones hold 2% to 2.5% of the sample. Sequenced material: PBMCs. All receptors come from a man aged 25-40 years in good health and CMV-seronegative.

This sequence joins TRBV27 and TRBJ2-7, with 8 bases matching TRBD2. Germline V gene lookup returns CDR1 MNHEY and CDR2 SMNVEV (reference sequence). The V segment lost 5 bases and the J segment 0 bases; nucleotides outside the gene matches: 3. The CDR3 extends over 14 amino acids. This CDR3 reads CASSTSGSSYEQYF. CDR3 nucleotide sequence: TGTGCCAGCAGTACTAGCGGAAGCTCCTACGAGCAGTACTTC.

The rearrangement uses TRBV29-1 and TRBJ2-5; 9 bases align to TRBD2. Germline CDR1 SQVTM, CDR2 ANQGSEA. The CDR3 covers 14 residues. The junction had 7 bases not matched to a gene; V was cut back by 4 bases and J by 4 bases. CDR3 nucleotides: TGCAGCGTTGGGCTAGCGGGGCGAACAGAGACCCAGTACTTC. Amino acids: CSVGLAGRTETQYF. The variable domain in full, completed from reference TRBV29-1 and TRBJ2-5, reads SAVISQKPSRDICQRGTSLTIQCQVDSQVTMMFWYRQQPGQSLTLIATANQGSEATYESGFVIDKFPISRPNLTFSTLTVSNMSPEDSSIYLCSVGLAGRTETQYFGPGTRLLVL.

The chain employs TRBV18 and TRBJ2-7; tentatively, D is TRBD2 (5 bases). Trimming pared 3 bases from V and 2 bases from J, leaving 11 bases between. CDR1 is KGHSH and CDR2 is LQKENI in the germline V gene. The CDR3 length is 14 residues. CDR3 residues: CASSPPGITYEQYF. The CDR3 DNA is TGTGCCAGCTCACCTCCCGGGATTACCTACGAGCAGTACTTC.

This chain connects TRBV28 to TRBJ2-3; 10 nucleotides line up with TRBD1. The CDR3 is 17 amino acids. Germline V gene lookup returns CDR1 MDHEN and CDR2 SYDVKM. V gave up 5 bases and J gave up 4 bases; unmatched junction bases: 12. The CDR3 DNA sequence: TGTGCCAGCAGTCGGACAGGGGGTCCTACTTTGGCAGATACGCAGTATTTT. It is translated as CASSRTGGPTLADTQYF.

V and J are TRBV11-2 and TRBJ2-5; 7 bases fit TRBD1. The CDR3 length is 16 residues. In germline, CDR1 is SGHAT, CDR2 FQNNGV. With V trimmed by 1 base and J by 1 base, 6 bases remained unmatched. The CDR3 sequence is CASSLGSTGFQETQYF. In DNA form, the CDR3 reads TGTGCCAGCAGCTTAGGCTCGACAGGGTTCCAAGAGACCCAGTACTTC.

The chain links TRBV6-4 to TRBJ1-6, with a tentative D call TRBD1 (6 bases). This CDR3 is 13 amino acids long. The ends were cut back, 6 bases at V and 11 bases at J, with 14 bases in the middle. Germline-derived CDR1 and CDR2 are MRHNA and SNTAGT. CDR3 sequence reads: CASRDSSGTPLHF. In DNA, the CDR3 is TGTGCCAGCAGGGACAGTTCAGGGACACCCCTCCACTTT.

The sample holds one count of this clone. The V and J genes are TRBV5-6 and TRBJ2-5; 10 bases align to TRBD1. Germline V gene data show CDR1 as SGHDT and CDR2 as YYEEEE. The ends lost 2 bases at V and 5 bases at J; junction bases unmatched: 9. CDR3 length: 16 residues. CDR3 bases: TGTGCCAGCAGCTTCAAGCTCCGGGACAGGGGTGAGACCCAGTACTTC. Translating gives CASSFKLRDRGETQYF.

This sequence joins TRBV29-1 and TRBJ1-3, with D perhaps TRBD1 (5 bases). The CDR3 is 16 residues long. Per germline, CDR1 SQVTM and CDR2 ANQGSEA. Trimming shortened V by 5 bases and J by 0 bases, and 17 bases separated the two germline ends. DNA of the CDR3: TGCAGCGTTTCTCGAGCGCGGCAGGGCTCTGGAAACACCATATATTTT. This translates into CSVSRARQGSGNTIYF.

The genes are TRBV25-1 and TRBJ2-1; 10 bases match TRBD1. Trimming cost V 1 base and J 7 bases; bases outside gene matches: 7. Per the germline V gene, CDR1 is MGHDK and CDR2 is SYGVNS. There are 16 residues in the CDR3. The CDR3 reads CASSEWGTGEKNEQFF. DNA for the CDR3: TGTGCCAGCAGTGAATGGGGGACAGGGGAGAAAAATGAGCAGTTCTTC.

This clone was detected only a few times. This chain joins TRBV2 and TRBJ1-1; 7 bases map to TRBD1. CDR1 is SNHLY, CDR2 FYNNEI, per germline. The ends lost 4 bases at V and 1 base at J; junction bases unmatched: 9. The CDR3 consists of 16 residues. CDR3 bases: TGTGCCAGCAGTGGTGACAGGGTAAGGAGGAACACTGAAGCTTTCTTT. It is translated as CASSGDRVRRNTEAFF. The variable domain in full, with the rest retrieved from reference TRBV2 and TRBJ1-1, is EPEVTQTPSHQVTQMGQEVILRCVPISNHLYFYWYRQILGQKVEFLVSFYNNEISEKSEIFDDQFSVERPDGSNFTLKIRSTKLEDSAMYFCASSGDRVRRNTEAFFGQGTRLTVV.

This sequence joins TRBV9 and TRBJ2-2; 9 bases are a match to TRBD1. The V gene end was trimmed by 4 bases and the J gene end by 3 bases; junction bases not matched to a gene: 7. This CDR3 is built from 16 residues. Germline lookup yields CDR1 SGDLS and CDR2 YYNGEE. The CDR3 coding sequence is TGTGCCAGCAGCACTACCGGGACAGGGTACACCGGGGAGCTGTTTTTT. This encodes CASSTTGTGYTGELFF.

The chain is built from TRBV23-1 and TRBJ2-3; TRBD2 matches 9 bases. TRBV23-1 is annotated as an ORF whose role is uncertain. V was clipped by 4 bases and J by 4 bases; unmatched bases: 6. CDR3 length equals 15 residues. DNA for the CDR3: TGCGCCAGCAGTCCGCGGGGGGGCGTGGCAGATACGCAGTATTTT. Its protein is CASSPRGGVADTQYF.

The chain combines TRBV7-7 with TRBJ2-2, with TRBD2 identical over 8 bases. CDR3 length: 13 amino acids. Germline V lookup: CDR1 SSHAT, CDR2 FNYEAQ (reference sequence). The CDR3 DNA reads TGTGCTTCCTCGGGAGGGTTCACCGGGGAGCTGTTTTTT. Amino acid sequence: CASSGGFTGELFF. Using reference TRBV7-7 and TRBJ2-2 for the parts outside the CDR3, the full variable domain is GAGVSQSPRYKVTKRGQDVTLRCDPISSHATLYWYQQALGQGPEFLTYFNYEAQPDKSGLPSDRFSAERPEGSISTLTIQRTEQRDSAMYRCASSGGFTGELFFGEGSRLTVL.

V is TRBV7-9 and J is TRBJ2-7, with 12 bases that match TRBD1. The CDR3 is 17 amino acids. Germline-derived CDR1 and CDR2 are SEHNR and FQNEAQ (reference sequence). V shed 5 bases and J 2 bases; nucleotides not matched to a gene: 10. The CDR3: CASSSNMGTGGTYEQYF. In DNA, the CDR3 is TGTGCCAGCAGCAGCAACATGGGGACAGGGGGCACCTACGAGCAGTACTTC.

V usage is TRBV18 and J usage is TRBJ1-4; a weak D match, TRBD1 (6 bases). CDR1 is KGHSH and CDR2 is LQKENI in the germline V gene. The germline V and J ends were trimmed by 4 bases and 0 bases, with 15 bases remaining between them. The CDR3 consists of 17 residues. The CDR3 DNA is TGTGCCAGCTCACGACAGGCTCTGACCTCAACTAATGAAAAACTGTTTTTT. It codes for CASSRQALTSTNEKLFF.

The chain recombines TRBV10-3 with TRBJ1-1, with D maybe TRBD1 (5 bases). V gave up 4 bases and J gave up 7 bases, with 16 bases separating them. Germline CDR1 ENHRY, CDR2 SYGVKD. CDR3 size: 14 residues. The CDR3 sequence: CAISGAVTENEAFF. CDR3 DNA: TGTGCCATCAGTGGGGCCGTGACAGAGAATGAAGCTTTCTTT.

On this clone itself: The junction departs from the called germline gene at one end, perhaps through a read error. The sample contains more than one DNA sequence encoding this CDR3. The chain links TRBV10-3 to TRBJ1-1, with 7 bases lining up with TRBD1. Germline values: CDR1 ENHRY, CDR2 SYGVKD. The CDR3 loop spans 15 amino acids. CDR3 sequence: CAISAGRDSYTEAFF. CDR3 coding DNA: TGTGCCATCAGTGCTGGGCGGGACAGTTACACTGAAGCCTTCTTT.

The rearrangement uses TRBV11-2 and TRBJ1-3; D perhaps matches TRBD1 (6 bases). This CDR3 has 16 amino acids. The V and J ends lost 5 bases and 0 bases respectively, with 14 bases between them. Germline V gives CDR1 SGHAT, CDR2 FQNNGV. The CDR3 here is CASSPPRTASGNTIYF. DNA for the CDR3: TGTGCCAGCAGCCCCCCCCGGACAGCCTCTGGAAACACCATATATTTT.

The chain has TRBV6-6 and TRBJ2-1; a weak D match, TRBD2 (5 bases). The ends were cut back, 2 bases at V and 2 bases at J, with 7 bases in the middle. There are 14 residues in the CDR3. CDR1 is MNHNY and CDR2 is SVGAGI in the germline V gene (reference sequence). CDR3 nucleotide sequence: TGTGCCAGCAGTTACGAGCGGCCCTACAATGAGCAGTTCTTC. The encoded protein is CASSYERPYNEQFF.

V is TRBV6-1 and J is TRBJ2-2; 9 positions agree with TRBD1. CDR3 size: 14 residues. The germline V gene encodes CDR1 MNHNS and CDR2 SASEGT. V gave up 8 bases and J gave up 3 bases; unmatched junction bases: 4. CDR3 in amino acids: CASPTGGYTGELFF. DNA of the CDR3: TGTGCCAGCCCGACAGGGGGTTACACCGGGGAGCTGTTTTTT.

CDR3 region: CASSEALWAYTLGTEAFF. Here the CDR3 DNA reads TGTGCCAGCAGTGAAGCGCTTTGGGCGTATACCCTGGGCACTGAAGCTTTCTTT. J is TRBJ1-1 and V is TRBV6-1; D unresolved. Germline CDR1 is MNHNS and CDR2 is SASEGT. The V end was cut by 0 bases, the J end by 4 bases, with 21 bases between. This CDR3 contains 18 residues.

The V call is TRBV15, the J call TRBJ1-5; 8 positions match TRBD1. V lost 0 bases to trimming and J lost 0 bases; unmatched junction nucleotides: 1. This CDR3 spans 16 amino acids. From germline, CDR1 is LNHNV and CDR2 YYDKDF (reference sequence). The CDR3: CATSREDRDSNQPQHF. The CDR3 nucleotides read TGTGCCACCAGCAGAGAGGACAGGGATAGCAATCAGCCCCAGCATTTT.

This chain connects TRBV19 to TRBJ2-5; D gene uncertain. Germline CDR1 reads LNHDA; CDR2 reads SQIVND (reference sequence). This CDR3 has 14 amino acids. V dropped 3 bases and J dropped 4 bases, with 12 bases sitting between them. The CDR3 region is CASSMVGYGETQYF. The DNA of the CDR3 is TGTGCCAGTAGTATGGTCGGTTACGGAGAGACCCAGTACTTC.